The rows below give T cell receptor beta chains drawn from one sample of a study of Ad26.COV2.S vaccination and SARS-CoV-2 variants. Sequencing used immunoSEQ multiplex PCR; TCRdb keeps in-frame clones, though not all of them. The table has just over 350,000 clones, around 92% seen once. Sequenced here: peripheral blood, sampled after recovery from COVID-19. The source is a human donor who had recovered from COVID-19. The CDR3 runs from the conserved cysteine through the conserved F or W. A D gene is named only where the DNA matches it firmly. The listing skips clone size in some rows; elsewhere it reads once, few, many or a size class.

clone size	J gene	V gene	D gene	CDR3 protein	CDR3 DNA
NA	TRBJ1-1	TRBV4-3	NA	CASSQDGHPRTEAFF	TGCGCCAGCAGCCAAGATGGGCACCCGAGGACTGAAGCTTTCTTT
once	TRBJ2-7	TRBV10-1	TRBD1	CASRPGTGVDEQYF	TGCGCCAGCAGGCCCGGGACAGGGGTTGACGAGCAGTACTTC
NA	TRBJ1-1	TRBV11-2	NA	CASTYSGGGTEAFF	TGTGCCAGCACTTATTCGGGGGGCGGCACTGAAGCTTTCTTT
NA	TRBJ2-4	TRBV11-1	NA	CASSPGGAKNIQYF	TGTGCCAGCAGCCCCGGTGGGGCCAAAAACATTCAGTACTTC
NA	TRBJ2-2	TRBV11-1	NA	CASSATATGELFF	TGTGCCAGCAGTGCGACAGCGACCGGGGAACTGTTTTTT
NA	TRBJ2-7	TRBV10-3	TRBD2	CAITYSGKLYEQYF	TGTGCCATTACCTATAGCGGGAAGTTATACGAGCAGTACTTC
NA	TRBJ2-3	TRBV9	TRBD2	CASSPSSGKQYF	TGTGCCAGCAGCCCTTCTAGCGGAAAGCAGTATTTT
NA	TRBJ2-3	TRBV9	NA	CASSVDLITDTQYF	TGTGCCAGCAGCGTAGACTTAATCACAGATACGCAGTATTTT
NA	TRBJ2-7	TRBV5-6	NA	CASSQIQGYEQYF	TGTGCCAGCAGTCAGATCCAGGGGTACGAGCAGTACTTC
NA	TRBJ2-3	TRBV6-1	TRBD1	CASSGTGAEFRSQPQYF	TGTGCCAGCAGTGGGACAGGGGCGGAGTTCAGGAGTCAGCCCCAGTATTTT
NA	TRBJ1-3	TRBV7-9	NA	CASSPPLAGNTIYF	TGTGCCAGCAGCCCACCCTTGGCTGGAAACACCATATATTTT